A selection of T cell receptor beta chains follows, all from one sample in a study of human thymus T cells. Sequenced by immunoSEQ multiplex PCR; TCRdb stores in-frame clones only, minus some. Altogether roughly 120,000 clones are present, around 94% being singletons, with the ten largest covering more than 0.02%. The source material was thymus tissue. All receptors derive from a boy younger than two with a congenital heart defect but otherwise immunologically healthy. The CDR3 runs from the conserved cysteine through the conserved F or W. D genes are given only for firm matches. Clone size is shown for a subset of rows, as once, few, many or a class of expanded clone.

cdr3_aa	cdr3_nt	clone_size	d_call	v_call	j_call
CATSRVPRTNTEAFF	TGTGCCACCAGCAGAGTGCCAAGGACAAACACTGAAGCTTTCTTT	-	-	TRBV15	TRBJ1-1
CASSLKSSYNSPLHF	TGTGCCAGCAGCTTAAAGAGCTCCTATAATTCACCCCTCCACTTT	-	-	TRBV7-9	TRBJ1-6
CASSESRGTVTYEQYF	TGCGCCAGCAGTGAGTCGCGTGGGACAGTAACCTACGAGCAGTACTTC	-	TRBD1	TRBV10-2	TRBJ2-7
CASLFHLLSGTEAFF	TGTGCCAGCCTTTTCCACTTGCTTTCGGGCACTGAAGCTTTCTTT	-	-	TRBV6-1	TRBJ1-1
CASSYTPGQGSGANVLTF	TGTGCCAGCAGCTATACCCCGGGACAGGGCTCTGGGGCCAACGTCCTGACTTTC	-	TRBD1	TRBV7-2	TRBJ2-6
CASRIGTFYEQYF	TGTGCCAGCAGAATAGGCACGTTCTACGAGCAGTACTTC	-	-	TRBV6-5	TRBJ2-7
CASRYREQTDEQFF	TGTGCCAGCAGATACAGGGAGCAAACGGATGAGCAGTTCTTC	-	-	TRBV28	TRBJ2-1
CASSRGTSGGRQGNTQYF	TGCGCCAGCAGCCGCGGGACTAGCGGGGGCCGGCAGGGAAATACGCAGTATTTT	-	TRBD2	TRBV4-1	TRBJ2-3
CAWSVRGTANNSPLHF	TGTGCCTGGAGTGTCCGCGGGACAGCGAATAATTCACCCCTCCACTTT	-	TRBD1	TRBV30	TRBJ1-6
CASSLGGGEQFF	TGTGCCAGCAGCCTCGGGGGAGGTGAGCAGTTCTTC	-	-	TRBV11-1	TRBJ2-1
CATRWEVNTEAFF	TGTGCCACTCGGTGGGAGGTGAACACTGAAGCTTTCTTT	-	-	TRBV6-5	TRBJ1-1
CASSIPPGRGEDTQYF	TGTGCCAGCAGCATACCGCCGGGACGGGGGGAAGATACGCAGTATTTT	-	TRBD2	TRBV7-4	TRBJ2-3
CASSGGRGNTEAFF	TGTGCCAGCAGTGGCGGCAGGGGGAACACTGAAGCTTTCTTT	-	-	TRBV14	TRBJ1-1
CASSIVPQPKGNQPQHF	TGTGCCAGTAGTATAGTTCCCCAGCCGAAGGGCAATCAGCCCCAGCATTTT	-	-	TRBV19	TRBJ1-5
CASSIEPPGTGARETQYF	TGTGCCAGTAGTATAGAGCCCCCTGGGACAGGGGCAAGGGAGACCCAGTACTTC	-	TRBD1	TRBV19	TRBJ2-5
CASSVVPDTDTQYF	TGTGCCAGCAGCGTAGTTCCGGACACAGATACGCAGTATTTT	-	-	TRBV9	TRBJ2-3
CASSLEAGVYTDTQYF	TGTGCCAGCAGCTTGGAAGCGGGGGTGTACACAGATACGCAGTATTTT	once	TRBD2	TRBV5-6	TRBJ2-3
CAWSVGQRGQFF	TGTGCCTGGAGTGTGGGACAGAGAGGGCAGTTCTTC	-	TRBD1	TRBV30	TRBJ2-1
CSVGPVPSWNTEAFF	TGCAGCGTTGGTCCGGTCCCCTCATGGAACACTGAAGCTTTCTTT	-	-	TRBV29-1	TRBJ1-1
CASSFSAGVNTEAFF	TGTGCCAGCAGTTTCTCGGCCGGAGTGAACACTGAAGCTTTCTTT	-	-	TRBV28	TRBJ1-1
CATSRPGTALQETQYF	TGTGCCACCAGCCGGCCAGGGACAGCCTTGCAAGAGACCCAGTACTTC	once	TRBD1	TRBV15	TRBJ2-5
CASSPGLNYEQYF	TGTGCCAGCAGCCCGGGACTTAACTACGAGCAGTACTTC	-	-	TRBV7-8	TRBJ2-7
CASSVLGVDLFSSYNEQFF	TGTGCCAGCAGTGTCTTGGGGGTGGACCTTTTTAGCTCCTACAATGAGCAGTTCTTC	-	-	TRBV2	TRBJ2-1
CASRPAINRDRVWYEQYF	TGTGCCAGCCGCCCCGCGATTAATCGGGACAGGGTTTGGTACGAGCAGTACTTC	-	TRBD1	TRBV27	TRBJ2-7
CASSSTGEQYF	TGTGCCAGCAGTTCTACGGGTGAGCAGTACTTC	-	-	TRBV6-1	TRBJ2-7
CASGATGPGEGKNIQYF	TGTGCCAGTGGGGCGACGGGCCCCGGGGAGGGCAAAAACATTCAGTACTTC	-	TRBD2	TRBV19	TRBJ2-4
CASSLDFGHYNEQFF	TGTGCCAGCAGCTTGGACTTCGGACACTACAATGAGCAGTTCTTC	once	-	TRBV5-5	TRBJ2-1
CASTPGENYEQYF	TGTGCCAGCACCCCGGGAGAAAACTACGAGCAGTACTTC	-	-	TRBV28	TRBJ2-7
CASSRGEPPATNEKLFF	TGTGCCAGCAGCCGTGGGGAGCCTCCCGCAACTAATGAAAAACTGTTTTTT	-	-	TRBV16	TRBJ1-4
CASSPRRDRGVIYEQYF	TGTGCCAGCAGTCCTCGTCGAGACAGGGGCGTTATCTACGAGCAGTACTTC	once	TRBD1	TRBV27	TRBJ2-7
CASSQDSWVAGGGKTQYF	TGCGCCAGCAGCCAAGACAGCTGGGTTGCGGGGGGCGGGAAGACCCAGTACTTC	-	TRBD2	TRBV4-1	TRBJ2-5
CASSEAGTGEGDTQYF	TGTGCCAGCAGTGAAGCTGGGACAGGGGAGGGCGATACGCAGTATTTT	-	TRBD1	TRBV6-1	TRBJ2-3
CASSLFPDITEAFF	TGTGCCAGCAGCTTATTCCCGGACATCACTGAAGCTTTCTTT	-	-	TRBV11-2	TRBJ1-1
CAWKTGHGYTF	TGTGCCTGGAAGACAGGGCATGGCTACACCTTC	-	TRBD1	TRBV30	TRBJ1-2
CATSRDPCSQGTEAFF	TGTGCCACCAGCAGAGATCCTTGTAGCCAGGGAACTGAAGCTTTCTTT	-	-	TRBV15	TRBJ1-1
CASSFGTLGYEQYF	TGTGCCAGCAGCTTCGGGACGCTGGGCTACGAGCAGTACTTC	-	-	TRBV11-2	TRBJ2-7
CASSQVGGAVETQYF	TGCGCCAGCAGCCAAGTTGGGGGGGCTGTGGAGACCCAGTACTTC	-	-	TRBV4-1	TRBJ2-5